This TCR beta chain was identified during a study of blood T cells in healthy people across ages. On the study more broadly: When template switching was applied, about one barcoded beta molecule was captured per two T cells.

This clonotype showed up just a few times. The antigen is unknown. A J-beta primer mix and a sample-barcoded 5' primer were used in a second PCR of about 7 to 12 cycles. TCRdb re-called the 5' RACE reads through MiXCR, storing one row per CDR3 protein. The sample lists 650,000 to 1,000,000 distinct CDR3 sequences, around 36% occurring once. Findings and limits, study-wide: Relative to aged donors, long-lived donors carried more naive CD4+ cells and displayed higher diversity. Correlation between TCR beta diversity and naive T cell percentage was strong.

The sample comprised blood. The receptor was derived from a young man in good health.

The CDR3 DNA reads TGTGCCAGCAGTTTCGATACGGGGCCAGGATCTGGGGCCAACGTCCTGACTTTC. This sequence encodes CASSFDTGPGSGANVLTF. J is TRBJ2-6 and V is TRBV12-3 or TRBV12-4, with D possibly being TRBD1 or TRBD2 (5 bases each). Trimming pared 3 bases from V and 1 base from J, leaving 16 bases between. The CDR3 spans 18 residues.